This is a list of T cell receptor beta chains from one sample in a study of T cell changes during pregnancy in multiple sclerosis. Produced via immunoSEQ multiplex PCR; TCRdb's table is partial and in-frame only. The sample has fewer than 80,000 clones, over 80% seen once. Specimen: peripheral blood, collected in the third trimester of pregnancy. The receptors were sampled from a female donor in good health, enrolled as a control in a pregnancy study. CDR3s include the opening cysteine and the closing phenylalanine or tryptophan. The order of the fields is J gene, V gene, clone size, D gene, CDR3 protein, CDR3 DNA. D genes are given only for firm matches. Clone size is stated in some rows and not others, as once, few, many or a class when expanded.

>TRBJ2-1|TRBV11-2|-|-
CASSLGMGLRDEQFF
TGTGCCAGCAGCTTAGGCATGGGGCTCCGGGATGAGCAGTTCTTC
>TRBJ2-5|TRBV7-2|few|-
CASSLVLARETQYF
TGTGCCAGCAGCTTAGTGCTAGCGCGGGAGACCCAGTACTTC
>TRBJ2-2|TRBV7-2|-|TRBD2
CASSLVAGGGTGELFF
TGTGCCAGCAGCTTAGTTGCGGGGGGGGGCACCGGGGAGCTGTTTTTT
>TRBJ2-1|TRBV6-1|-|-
CASSGPRAGEQFF
TGTGCCAGCAGTGGCCCGAGGGCAGGTGAGCAGTTCTTC
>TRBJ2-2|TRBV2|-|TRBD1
CASRDPGQGLTGELFF
TGTGCCAGCAGAGACCCGGGACAGGGTCTAACCGGGGAGCTGTTTTTT
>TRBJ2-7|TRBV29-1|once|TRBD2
CSVEGPSGGGVEQYF
TGCAGCGTTGAAGGTCCCAGCGGGGGGGGAGTGGAGCAGTACTTC
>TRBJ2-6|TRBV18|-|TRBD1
CASSTLLGQGSGRANVLTF
TGTGCCAGCTCAACCCTTCTGGGACAGGGCTCTGGTAGGGCCAACGTCCTGACTTTC
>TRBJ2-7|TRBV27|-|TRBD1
CASGSGWGQSSYEQYF
TGTGCCAGCGGGAGCGGATGGGGACAGTCATCCTACGAGCAGTACTTC
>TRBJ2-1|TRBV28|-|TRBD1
CASSLVGNRGRGEQFF
TGTGCCAGCAGTTTGGTAGGAAACAGGGGGCGCGGTGAGCAGTTCTTC
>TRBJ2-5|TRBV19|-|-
CASSIGALRTIQETQYF
TGTGCCAGTAGTATAGGGGCTCTGAGGACAATACAAGAGACCCAGTACTTC
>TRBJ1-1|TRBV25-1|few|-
CASSVRGMNTEAFF
TGTGCCAGCAGTGTTCGGGGGATGAACACTGAAGCTTTCTTT
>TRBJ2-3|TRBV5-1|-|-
CASSGIAGTDTQYF
TGCGCCAGCAGCGGAATAGCGGGCACAGATACGCAGTATTTT
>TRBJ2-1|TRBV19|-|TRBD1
CATRYGTEGNEQFF
TGTGCCACCAGATACGGGACAGAGGGTAATGAGCAGTTCTTC
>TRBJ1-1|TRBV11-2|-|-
CASSLVWGPGTEAFF
TGTGCCAGCAGCTTAGTTTGGGGGCCGGGCACTGAAGCTTTCTTT
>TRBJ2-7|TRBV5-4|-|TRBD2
CASSLGGGPKYHEQYF
TGTGCCAGCAGCTTGGGGGGAGGGCCGAAGTACCACGAGCAGTACTTC
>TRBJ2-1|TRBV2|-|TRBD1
CASSGTGGYNEQFF
TGTGCCAGCAGTGGGACAGGGGGCTACAATGAGCAGTTCTTC
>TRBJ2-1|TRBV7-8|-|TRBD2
CASSRTSGSYEQFF
TGTGCCAGCAGCCGGACTAGCGGGAGCTATGAGCAGTTCTTC
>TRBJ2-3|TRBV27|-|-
CASSLQGLSTDTQYF
TGTGCCAGCAGTTTGCAGGGACTTAGCACAGATACGCAGTATTTT
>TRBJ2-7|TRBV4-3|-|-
CASIQTGSCSYEQYF
TGCGCCAGCATCCAAACCGGGAGTTGTAGCTACGAGCAGTACTTC
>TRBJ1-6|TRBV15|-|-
CATSRDFQTTSPLHF
TGTGCCACCAGCAGAGATTTCCAGACTACTTCACCCCTCCACTTT
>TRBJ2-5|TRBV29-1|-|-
CSVRGGSETQYF
TGCAGCGTTAGAGGTGGTTCGGAGACCCAGTACTTC
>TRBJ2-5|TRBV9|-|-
CASSVVSSGETQYF
TGTGCCAGCAGCGTAGTTAGTAGCGGAGAGACCCAGTACTTC
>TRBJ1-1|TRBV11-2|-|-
CASSLSGQAAFF
TGTGCCAGCAGCTTATCAGGCCAGGCGGCTTTCTTT
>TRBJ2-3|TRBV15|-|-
CATSRDNADTQYF
TGTGCCACCAGCAGAGATAACGCGGATACGCAGTATTTT
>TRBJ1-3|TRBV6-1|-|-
CASTRGASSGNTIYF
TGTGCCAGCACCCGAGGCGCAAGCTCTGGAAACACCATATATTTT
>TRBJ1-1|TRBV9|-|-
CASSREGTEAFF
TGTGCCAGCAGCCGGGAGGGAACTGAAGCTTTCTTT
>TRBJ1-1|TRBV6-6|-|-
CASSFRGMNTEAFF
TGTGCCAGCAGTTTCCGGGGGATGAACACTGAAGCTTTCTTT
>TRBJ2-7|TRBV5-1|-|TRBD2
CASSLELAGSYEQYF
TGCGCCAGCAGCTTGGAACTAGCGGGCAGCTACGAGCAGTACTTC
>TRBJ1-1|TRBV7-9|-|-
CASSLSGVWGMNTEAFF
TGTGCCAGCAGCTTATCGGGGGTTTGGGGCATGAACACTGAAGCTTTCTTT
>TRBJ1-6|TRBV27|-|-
CASTQLTEPILPNSPLHF
TGTGCCAGCACCCAGTTGACAGAACCAATACTACCCAATTCACCCCTCCACTTT
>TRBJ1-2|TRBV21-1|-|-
CASSGPRGDYGYTF
TGTGCCAGCAGCGGGCCCAGGGGTGACTATGGCTACACCTTC
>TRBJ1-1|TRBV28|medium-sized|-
CASSLLQGMDTEAFF
TGTGCCAGCAGTTTACTTCAGGGAATGGACACTGAAGCTTTCTTT
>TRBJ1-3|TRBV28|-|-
CASSSPGNTIYF
TGTGCCAGCAGTTCCCCGGGAAACACCATATATTTT
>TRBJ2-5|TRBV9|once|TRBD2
CASSEGVSGSTETQYF
TGTGCCAGCAGCGAAGGGGTTAGCGGGAGTACTGAGACCCAGTACTTC
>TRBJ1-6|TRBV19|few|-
CASTRRGYNSPLHF
TGTGCCAGTACTCGGAGGGGCTATAATTCACCCCTCCACTTT
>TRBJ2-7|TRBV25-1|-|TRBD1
CASSATLGQGAGEQYF
TGTGCCAGCAGTGCGACCTTAGGACAGGGGGCGGGGGAGCAGTACTTC
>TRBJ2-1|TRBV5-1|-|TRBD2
CASSFPSGVYNEQFF
TGCGCCAGCAGCTTCCCTAGCGGGGTGTACAATGAGCAGTTCTTC
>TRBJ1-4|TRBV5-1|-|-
CASSITGNEKLFF
TGCGCCAGCAGCATTACAGGGAATGAAAAACTGTTTTTT
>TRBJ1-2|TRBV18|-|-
CASSSQEGDYGYTF
TGTGCCAGCTCCTCCCAGGAGGGAGACTATGGCTACACCTTC
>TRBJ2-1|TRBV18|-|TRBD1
CASSPRDRDNEQFF
TGTGCCAGCTCACCCCGGGACAGAGACAATGAGCAGTTCTTC
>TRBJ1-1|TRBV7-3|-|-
CASSKSGRTEAFF
TGTGCCAGCAGCAAAAGTGGGAGAACTGAAGCTTTCTTT
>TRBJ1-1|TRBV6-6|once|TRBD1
CASRGTALNTEAFF
TGTGCCAGCAGGGGGACAGCTCTGAACACTGAAGCTTTCTTT
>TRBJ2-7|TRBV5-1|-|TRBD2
CASSLETSGRYEQYF
TGCGCCAGCAGCTTGGAGACTAGCGGGAGGTACGAGCAGTACTTC
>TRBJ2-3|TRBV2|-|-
CASRRDISTDTQYF
TGTGCCAGCAGGAGGGACATTAGCACAGATACGCAGTATTTT
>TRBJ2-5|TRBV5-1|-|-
CASSLVGRFPQETQYF
TGCGCCAGCAGCTTGGTGGGGCGCTTCCCCCAAGAGACCCAGTACTTC
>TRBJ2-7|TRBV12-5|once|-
CASGRRAGYLSYEQYF
TGTGCTAGTGGTCGACGGGCAGGGTACCTCTCCTACGAGCAGTACTTC
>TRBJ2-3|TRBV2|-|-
CASSTAGQKGGTQYF
TGTGCCAGCAGCACCGCGGGACAGAAGGGGGGTACGCAGTATTTT
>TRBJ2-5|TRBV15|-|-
CATSRDTQETQYF
TGTGCCACCAGCAGAGATACACAAGAGACCCAGTACTTC
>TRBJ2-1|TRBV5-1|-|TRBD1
CASRTGQGLDEQFF
TGCGCCAGCAGGACGGGACAGGGGCTGGATGAGCAGTTCTTC
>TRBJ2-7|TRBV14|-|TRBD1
CASSRAGTGYHEQYF
TGTGCCAGCAGCCGCGCTGGGACAGGGTACCACGAGCAGTACTTC
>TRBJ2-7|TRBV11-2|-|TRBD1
CASSKEQGSPYEQYF
TGTGCCAGCAGCAAAGAACAGGGGTCCCCCTACGAGCAGTACTTC
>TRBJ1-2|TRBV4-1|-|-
CASSQAGGFRDGYTF
TGCGCCAGCAGCCAAGCTGGGGGGTTTAGGGATGGCTACACCTTC
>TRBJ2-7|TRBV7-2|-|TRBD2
CASSLRTSYEQYF
TGTGCCAGCAGCTTAAGGACTAGCTACGAGCAGTACTTC
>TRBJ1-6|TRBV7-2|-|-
CASSLGWDSRSPLHF
TGTGCCAGCAGCTTAGGGTGGGACTCGCGGTCACCCCTCCACTTT
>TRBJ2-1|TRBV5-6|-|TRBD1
CASSLDRAYEQFF
TGTGCCAGCAGCCTCGACAGGGCCTATGAGCAGTTCTTC
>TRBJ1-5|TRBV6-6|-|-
CASKFPGANQPQHF
TGTGCCAGCAAATTCCCGGGAGCCAATCAGCCCCAGCATTTT
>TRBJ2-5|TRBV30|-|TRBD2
CAWTGGGRRETQYF
TGTGCCTGGACCGGGGGGGGGCGGAGAGAGACCCAGTACTTC
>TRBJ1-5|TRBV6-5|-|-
CASSARGGHQPQHF
TGTGCCAGCAGTGCCCGGGGGGGCCATCAGCCCCAGCATTTT
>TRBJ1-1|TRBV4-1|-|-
CASSHQENTEAFF
TGCGCCAGCAGCCACCAGGAGAACACTGAAGCTTTCTTT
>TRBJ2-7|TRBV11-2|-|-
CASSLDLRGYEQYF
TGTGCCAGCAGCTTAGATCTTAGGGGCTACGAGCAGTACTTC